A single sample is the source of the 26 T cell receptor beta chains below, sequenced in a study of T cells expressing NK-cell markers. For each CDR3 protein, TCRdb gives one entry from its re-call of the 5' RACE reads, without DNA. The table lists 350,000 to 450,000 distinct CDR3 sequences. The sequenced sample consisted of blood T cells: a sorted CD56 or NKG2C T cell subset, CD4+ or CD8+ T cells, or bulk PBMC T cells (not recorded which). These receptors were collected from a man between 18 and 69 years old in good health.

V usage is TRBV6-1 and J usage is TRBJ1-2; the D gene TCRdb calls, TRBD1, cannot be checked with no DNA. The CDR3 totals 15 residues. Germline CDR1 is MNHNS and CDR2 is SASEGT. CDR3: CASSADRRTNYGYTF.

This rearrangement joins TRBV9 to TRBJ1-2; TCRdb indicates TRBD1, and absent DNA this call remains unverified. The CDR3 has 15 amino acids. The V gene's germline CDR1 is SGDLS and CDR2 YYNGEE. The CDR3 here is CASSVATTGIYGYTF.

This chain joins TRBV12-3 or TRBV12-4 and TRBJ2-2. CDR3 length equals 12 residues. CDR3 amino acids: CASRTWVRELFF.

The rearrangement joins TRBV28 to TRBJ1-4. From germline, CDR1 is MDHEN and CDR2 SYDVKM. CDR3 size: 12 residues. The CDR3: CASSSWDEKLFF. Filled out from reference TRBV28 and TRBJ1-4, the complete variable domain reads DVKVTQSSRYLVKRTGEKVFLECVQDMDHENMFWYRQDPGLGLRLIYFSYDVKMKEKGDIPEGYSVSREKKERFSLILESASTNQTSMYLCASSSWDEKLFFGSGTQLSVL.

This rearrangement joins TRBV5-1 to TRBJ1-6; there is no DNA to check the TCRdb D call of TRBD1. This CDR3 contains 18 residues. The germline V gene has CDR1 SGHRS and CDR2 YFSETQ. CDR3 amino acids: CASSPGLYDAGSNSPLHF.

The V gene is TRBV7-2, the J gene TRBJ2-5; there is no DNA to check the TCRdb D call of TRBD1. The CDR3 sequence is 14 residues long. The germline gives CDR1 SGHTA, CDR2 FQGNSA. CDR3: CASSPQTGGKTQYF.

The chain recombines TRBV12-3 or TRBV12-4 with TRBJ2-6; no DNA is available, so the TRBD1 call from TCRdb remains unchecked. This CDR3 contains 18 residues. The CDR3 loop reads CASSFGGTGGSGANVLTF.

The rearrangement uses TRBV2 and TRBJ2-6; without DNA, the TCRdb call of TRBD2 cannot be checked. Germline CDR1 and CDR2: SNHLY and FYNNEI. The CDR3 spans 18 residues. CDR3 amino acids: CASTSGGSLNSGANVLTF.

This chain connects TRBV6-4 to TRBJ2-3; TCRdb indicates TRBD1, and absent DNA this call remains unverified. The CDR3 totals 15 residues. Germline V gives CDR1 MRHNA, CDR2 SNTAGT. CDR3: CASSPTARYTDTQYF.

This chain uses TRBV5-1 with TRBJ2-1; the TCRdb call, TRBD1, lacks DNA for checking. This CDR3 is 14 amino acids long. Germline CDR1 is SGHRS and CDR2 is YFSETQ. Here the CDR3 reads CASTPDSTYNEQFF.

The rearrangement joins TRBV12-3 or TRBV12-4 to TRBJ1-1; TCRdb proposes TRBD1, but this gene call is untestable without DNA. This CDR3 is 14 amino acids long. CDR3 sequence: CATRTGEGWTEAFF.

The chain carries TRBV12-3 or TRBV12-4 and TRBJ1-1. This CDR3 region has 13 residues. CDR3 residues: CASSGLGEPEAFF.

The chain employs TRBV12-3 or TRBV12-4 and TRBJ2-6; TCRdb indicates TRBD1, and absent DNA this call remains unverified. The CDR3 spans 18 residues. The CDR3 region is CASSLPGQGRSGANVLTF.

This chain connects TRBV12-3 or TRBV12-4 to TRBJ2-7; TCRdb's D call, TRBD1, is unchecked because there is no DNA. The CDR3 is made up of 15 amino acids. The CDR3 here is CASSPRQGEGYEQYF.

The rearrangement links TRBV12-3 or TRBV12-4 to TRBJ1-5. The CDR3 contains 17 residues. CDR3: CASSFGQGRYSNQPQHF.

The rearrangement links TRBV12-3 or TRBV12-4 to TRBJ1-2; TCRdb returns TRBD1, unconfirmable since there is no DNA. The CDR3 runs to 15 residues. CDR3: CASTTWAGDNYGYTF.

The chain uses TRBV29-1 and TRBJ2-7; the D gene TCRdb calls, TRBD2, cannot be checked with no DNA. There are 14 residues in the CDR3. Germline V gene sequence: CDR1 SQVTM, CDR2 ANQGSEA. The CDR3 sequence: CSVDGQRGSYEQYF.

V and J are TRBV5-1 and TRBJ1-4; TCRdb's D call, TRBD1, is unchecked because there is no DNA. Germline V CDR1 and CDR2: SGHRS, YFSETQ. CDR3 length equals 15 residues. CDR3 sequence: CASSLRGVDNEKLFF.

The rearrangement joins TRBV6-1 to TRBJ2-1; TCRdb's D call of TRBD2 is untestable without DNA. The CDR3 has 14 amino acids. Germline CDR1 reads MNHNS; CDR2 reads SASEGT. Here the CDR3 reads CASSSPARGDEQFF.

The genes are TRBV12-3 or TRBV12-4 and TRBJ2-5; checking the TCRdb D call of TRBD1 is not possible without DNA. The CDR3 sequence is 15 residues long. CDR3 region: CASTSSRTGWETQYF.

The chain's CDR3 is CSVLLNTEAFF. The gene calls are TRBV29-1 and TRBJ1-1. The CDR3 covers 11 residues. In germline, CDR1 is SQVTM, CDR2 ANQGSEA.

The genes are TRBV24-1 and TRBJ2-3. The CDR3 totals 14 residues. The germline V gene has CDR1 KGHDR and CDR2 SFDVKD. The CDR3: CATSDGNAADTQYF.

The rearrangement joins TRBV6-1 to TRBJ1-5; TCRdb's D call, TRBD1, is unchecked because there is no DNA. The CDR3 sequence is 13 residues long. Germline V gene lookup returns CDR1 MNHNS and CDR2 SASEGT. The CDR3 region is CASSPQGYQPQHF.

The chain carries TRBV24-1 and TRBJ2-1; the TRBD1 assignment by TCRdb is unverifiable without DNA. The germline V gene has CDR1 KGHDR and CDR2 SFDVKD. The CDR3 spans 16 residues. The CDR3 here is CATSENPGQARNEQFF.

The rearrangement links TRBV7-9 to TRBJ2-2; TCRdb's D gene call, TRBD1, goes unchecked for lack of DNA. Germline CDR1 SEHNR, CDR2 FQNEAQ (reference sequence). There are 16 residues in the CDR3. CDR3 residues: CASSFSTQGRTGELFF.

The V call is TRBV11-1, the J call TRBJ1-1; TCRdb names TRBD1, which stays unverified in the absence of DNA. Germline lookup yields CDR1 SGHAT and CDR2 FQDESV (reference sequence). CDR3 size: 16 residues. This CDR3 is CASSLVPQGLNTEAFF.